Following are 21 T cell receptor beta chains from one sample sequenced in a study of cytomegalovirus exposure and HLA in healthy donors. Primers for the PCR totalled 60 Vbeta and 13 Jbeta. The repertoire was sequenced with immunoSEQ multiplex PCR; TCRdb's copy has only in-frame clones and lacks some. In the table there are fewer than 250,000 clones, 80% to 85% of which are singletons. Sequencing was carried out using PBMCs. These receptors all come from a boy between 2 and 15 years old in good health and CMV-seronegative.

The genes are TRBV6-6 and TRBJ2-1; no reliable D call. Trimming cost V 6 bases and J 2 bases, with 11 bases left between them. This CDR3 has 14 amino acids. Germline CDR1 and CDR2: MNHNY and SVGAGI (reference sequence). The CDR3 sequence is CASSTSLTYNEQFF. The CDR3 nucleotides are TGTGCCAGCAGCACTTCCTTGACCTACAATGAGCAGTTCTTC.

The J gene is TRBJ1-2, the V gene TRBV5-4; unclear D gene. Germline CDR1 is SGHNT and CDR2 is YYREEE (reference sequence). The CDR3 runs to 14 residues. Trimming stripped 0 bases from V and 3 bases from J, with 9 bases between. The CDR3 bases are TGTGCCAGCAGCTTGGGGGCGTCGGACTATGGCTACACCTTC. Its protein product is CASSLGASDYGYTF.

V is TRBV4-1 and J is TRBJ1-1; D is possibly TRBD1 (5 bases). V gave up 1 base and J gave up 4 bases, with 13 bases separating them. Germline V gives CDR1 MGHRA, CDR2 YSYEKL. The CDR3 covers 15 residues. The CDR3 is CASSQVPGVGTEAFF. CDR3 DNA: TGCGCCAGCAGCCAAGTACCGGGGGTTGGCACTGAAGCTTTCTTT.

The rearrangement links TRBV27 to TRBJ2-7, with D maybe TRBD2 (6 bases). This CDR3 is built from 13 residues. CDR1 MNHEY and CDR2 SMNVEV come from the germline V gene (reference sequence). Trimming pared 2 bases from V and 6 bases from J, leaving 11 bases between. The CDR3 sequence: CASSLGLLTEQYF. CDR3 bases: TGTGCCAGCAGTTTAGGACTATTAACCGAGCAGTACTTC.

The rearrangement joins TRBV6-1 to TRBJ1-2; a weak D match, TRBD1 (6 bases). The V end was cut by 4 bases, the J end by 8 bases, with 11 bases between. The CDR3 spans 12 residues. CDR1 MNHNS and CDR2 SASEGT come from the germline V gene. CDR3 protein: CASSGNRDGYTF. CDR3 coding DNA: TGTGCCAGCAGTGGCAACAGGGACGGCTACACCTTC.

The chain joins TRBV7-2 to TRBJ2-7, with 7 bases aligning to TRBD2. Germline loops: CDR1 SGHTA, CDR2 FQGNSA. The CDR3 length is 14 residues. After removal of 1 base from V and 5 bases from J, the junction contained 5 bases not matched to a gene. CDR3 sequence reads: CASSLGGGFDEQYF. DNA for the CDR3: TGTGCCAGCAGCTTAGGGGGAGGGTTCGACGAGCAGTACTTC.

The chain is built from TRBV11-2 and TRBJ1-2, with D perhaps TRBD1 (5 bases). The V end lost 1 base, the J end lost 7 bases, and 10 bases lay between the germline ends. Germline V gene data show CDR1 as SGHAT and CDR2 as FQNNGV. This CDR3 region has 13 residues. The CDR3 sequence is CASSLGGAGGYTF. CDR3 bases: TGTGCCAGCAGCTTAGGCGGGGCGGGTGGCTACACCTTC.

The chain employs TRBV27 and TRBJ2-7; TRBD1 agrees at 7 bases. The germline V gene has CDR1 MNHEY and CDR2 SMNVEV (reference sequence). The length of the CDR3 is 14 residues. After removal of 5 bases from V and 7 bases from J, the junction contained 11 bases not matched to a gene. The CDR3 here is CASSTGDLRLEQYF. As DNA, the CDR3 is TGTGCCAGCAGTACAGGGGACCTACGTTTGGAGCAGTACTTC.

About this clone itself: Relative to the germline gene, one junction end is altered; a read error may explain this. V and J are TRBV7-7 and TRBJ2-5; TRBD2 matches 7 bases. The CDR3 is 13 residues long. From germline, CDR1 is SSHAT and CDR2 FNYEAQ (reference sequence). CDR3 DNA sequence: TGTGCTAGCAGCTCAAGCGGGATTGAGACCCAGTACTTC. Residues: CASSSSGIETQYF.

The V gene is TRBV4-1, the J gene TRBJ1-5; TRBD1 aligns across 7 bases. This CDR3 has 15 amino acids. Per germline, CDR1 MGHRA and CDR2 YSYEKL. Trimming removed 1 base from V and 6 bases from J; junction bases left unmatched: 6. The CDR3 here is CASSQGGGAGQPQHF. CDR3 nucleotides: TGCGCCAGCAGCCAAGGAGGGGGCGCGGGTCAGCCCCAGCATTTT.

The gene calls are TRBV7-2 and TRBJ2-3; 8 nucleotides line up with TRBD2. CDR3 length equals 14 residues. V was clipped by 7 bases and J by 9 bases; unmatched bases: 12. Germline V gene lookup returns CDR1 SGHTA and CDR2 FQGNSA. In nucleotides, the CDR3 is TGTGCCAGCACGTCCGGGCGGGAGGAGGAGACGCAGTATTTT. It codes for CASTSGREEETQYF.

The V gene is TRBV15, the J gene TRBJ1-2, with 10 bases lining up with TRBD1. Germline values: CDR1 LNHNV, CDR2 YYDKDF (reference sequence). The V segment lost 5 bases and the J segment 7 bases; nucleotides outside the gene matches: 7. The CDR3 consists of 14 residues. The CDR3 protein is CATSVPGQGFGYTF. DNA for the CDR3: TGTGCCACCAGCGTTCCGGGACAGGGGTTTGGCTACACCTTC.

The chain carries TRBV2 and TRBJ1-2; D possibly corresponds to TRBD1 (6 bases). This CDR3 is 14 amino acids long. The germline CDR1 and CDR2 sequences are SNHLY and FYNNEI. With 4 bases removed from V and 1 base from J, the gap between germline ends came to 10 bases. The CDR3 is CASSAGAGNYGYTF. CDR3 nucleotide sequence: TGTGCCAGCAGTGCAGGGGCCGGTAACTATGGCTACACCTTC.

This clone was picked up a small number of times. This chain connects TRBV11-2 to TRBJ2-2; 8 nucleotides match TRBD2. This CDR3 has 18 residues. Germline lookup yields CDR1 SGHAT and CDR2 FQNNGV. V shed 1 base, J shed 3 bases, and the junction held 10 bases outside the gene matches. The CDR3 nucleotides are TGTGCCAGCAGCTTAGGGGATTGGCTAGCGGGCGACACCGGGGAGCTGTTTTTT. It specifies CASSLGDWLAGDTGELFF. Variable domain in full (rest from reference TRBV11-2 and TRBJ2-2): EAGVAQSPRYKIIEKRQSVAFWCNPISGHATLYWYQQILGQGPKLLIQFQNNGVVDDSQLPKDRFSAERLKGVDSTLKIQPAKLEDSAVYLCASSLGDWLAGDTGELFFGEGSRLTVL.

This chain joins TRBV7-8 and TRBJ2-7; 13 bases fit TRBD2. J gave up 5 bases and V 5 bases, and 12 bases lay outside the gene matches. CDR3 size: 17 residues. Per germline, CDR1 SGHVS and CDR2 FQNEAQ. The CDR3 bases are TGTGCCAGCAGCAAGAGGACTAGCGGGAGTTCGAGAAACGAGCAGTACTTC. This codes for CASSKRTSGSSRNEQYF.

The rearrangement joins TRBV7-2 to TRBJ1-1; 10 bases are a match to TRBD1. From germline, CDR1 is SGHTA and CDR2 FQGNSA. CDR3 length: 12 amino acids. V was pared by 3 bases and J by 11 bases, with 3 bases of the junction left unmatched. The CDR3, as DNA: TGTGCCAGCAGCTTGGGACAGGGGATGGCTTTCTTT. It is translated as CASSLGQGMAFF.

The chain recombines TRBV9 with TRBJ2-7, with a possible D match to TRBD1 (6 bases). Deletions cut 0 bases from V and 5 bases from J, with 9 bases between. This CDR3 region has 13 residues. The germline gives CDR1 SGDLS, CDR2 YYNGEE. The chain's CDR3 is CASSVASGDEQYF. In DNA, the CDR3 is TGTGCCAGCAGCGTAGCATCAGGGGACGAGCAGTACTTC. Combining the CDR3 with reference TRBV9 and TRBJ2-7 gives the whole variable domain DSGVTQTPKHLITATGQRVTLRCSPRSGDLSVYWYQQSLDQGLQFLIQYYNGEERAKGNILERFSAQQFPDLHSELNLSSLELGDSALYFCASSVASGDEQYFGPGTRLTVT.

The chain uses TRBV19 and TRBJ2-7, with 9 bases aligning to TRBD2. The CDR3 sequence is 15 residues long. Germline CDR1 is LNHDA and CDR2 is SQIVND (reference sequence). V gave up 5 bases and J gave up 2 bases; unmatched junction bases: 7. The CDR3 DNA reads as TGTGCCAGTAGTGTCACGACTAGCGGAACCTACGAGCAGTACTTC. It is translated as CASSVTTSGTYEQYF.

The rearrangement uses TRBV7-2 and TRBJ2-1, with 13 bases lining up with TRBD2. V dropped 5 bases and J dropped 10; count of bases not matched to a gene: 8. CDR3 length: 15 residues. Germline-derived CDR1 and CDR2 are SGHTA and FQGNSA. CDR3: CASSRTSGGISEQFF. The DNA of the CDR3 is TGTGCCAGCAGCCGGACTAGCGGGGGCATTTCGGAGCAGTTCTTC.

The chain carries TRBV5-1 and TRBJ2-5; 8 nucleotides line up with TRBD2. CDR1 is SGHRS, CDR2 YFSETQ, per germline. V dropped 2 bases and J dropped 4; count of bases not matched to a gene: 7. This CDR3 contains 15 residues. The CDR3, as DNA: TGCGCCAGCAGCTTAAGCGGGGGAGTCGGAGAGACCCAGTACTTC. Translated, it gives CASSLSGGVGETQYF.

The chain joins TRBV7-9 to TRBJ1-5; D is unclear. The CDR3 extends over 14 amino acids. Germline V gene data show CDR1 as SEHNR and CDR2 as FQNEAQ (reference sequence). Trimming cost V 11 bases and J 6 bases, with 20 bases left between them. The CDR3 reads CAQPPQARFQPQHF. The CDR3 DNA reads TGTGCCCAGCCCCCCCAGGCCAGGTTTCAGCCCCAGCATTTT. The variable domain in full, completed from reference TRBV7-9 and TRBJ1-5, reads DTGVSQNPRHKITKRGQNVTFRCDPISEHNRLYWYRQTLGQGPEFLTYFQNEAQLEKSRLLSDRFSAERPKGSFSTLEIQRTEQGDSAMYLCAQPPQARFQPQHFGDGTRLSIL.